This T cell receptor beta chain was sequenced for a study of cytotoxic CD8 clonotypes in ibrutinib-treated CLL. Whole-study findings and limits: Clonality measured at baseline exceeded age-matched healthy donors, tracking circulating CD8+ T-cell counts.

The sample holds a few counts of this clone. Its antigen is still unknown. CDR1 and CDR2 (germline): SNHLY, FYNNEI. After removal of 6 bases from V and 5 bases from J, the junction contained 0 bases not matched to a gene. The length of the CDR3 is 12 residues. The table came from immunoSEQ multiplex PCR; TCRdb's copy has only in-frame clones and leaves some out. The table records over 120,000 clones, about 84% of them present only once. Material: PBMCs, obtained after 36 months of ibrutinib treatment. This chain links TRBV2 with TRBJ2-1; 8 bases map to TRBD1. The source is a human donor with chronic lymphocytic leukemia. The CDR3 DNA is TGTGCCAGCAGGGGACAGGACAATGAGCAGTTCTTC. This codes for CASRGQDNEQFF.